This TCR beta chain was sequenced for a study of Ad26.COV2.S vaccination and SARS-CoV-2 variants. The study, taken as a whole, reports: Reportedly, spike-specific CD8+ and CD4+ T cell responses achieved substantial breadth once vaccination had taken place.

Here immunoSEQ multiplex PCR was the method, and the copy in TCRdb shows in-frame clones only, minus some. In the table there are a few hundred thousand clones, approximately 90% of which are singletons. Regarding this clone: Its antigen remains unknown.

This sample's treatment: some 20 received Ad26.COV2.S at low or high dose, single or two shots; 5 received placebo; per-sample allocation not given. Specimens were obtained on day 63 following the first vaccine or placebo injection. CDR1 is SGHKS, CDR2 YYEKEE, per germline (reference sequence). Trimming left V 3 bases short and J 11 bases short, with 17 bases between. CDR3 size: 13 residues. The TCR was taken from a person aged 18-60 years who received the Ad26.COV2.S COVID-19 vaccine or a placebo. The sequencing used peripheral blood, collected in a trial of Ad26.COV2.S vaccine versus placebo. This rearrangement joins TRBV5-5 to TRBJ1-1; TRBD1 is a possible D gene (5 bases). The CDR3 DNA sequence: TGTGCCAGCAGCTCGGACTCTATCTCAGGGGCTTTCTTT. Encoded protein: CASSSDSISGAFF.